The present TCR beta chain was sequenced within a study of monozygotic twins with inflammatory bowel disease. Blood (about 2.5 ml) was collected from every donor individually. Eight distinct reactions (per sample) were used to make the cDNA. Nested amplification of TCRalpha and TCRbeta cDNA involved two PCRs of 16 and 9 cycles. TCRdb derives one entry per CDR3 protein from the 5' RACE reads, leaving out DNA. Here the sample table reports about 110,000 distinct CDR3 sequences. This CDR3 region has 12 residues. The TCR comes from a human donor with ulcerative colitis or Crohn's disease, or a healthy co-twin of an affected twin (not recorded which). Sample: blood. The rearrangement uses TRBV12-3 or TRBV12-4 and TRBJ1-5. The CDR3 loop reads CASSWPNQPQHF.